The 19 T cell receptor beta chains listed next were all sequenced from one sample in a study of blood T cell repertoires in COVID-19. Assay used: immunoSEQ multiplex PCR; TCRdb lists only in-frame clones, some missing. The sample carries 200,000 or so clones, around 90% recorded once. The sequencing input was PBMCs or T cells enriched from blood (not recorded which). All receptors come from a woman in her thirties who had recovered from COVID-19.

This clone was found once. The chain uses TRBV14 and TRBJ2-5; D unclear. This CDR3 has 18 amino acids. The germline V and J ends were trimmed by 3 bases and 5 bases, with 25 bases remaining between them. Germline lookup yields CDR1 SGHDN and CDR2 FVKESK. Written as DNA, the CDR3 is TGTGCCAGCAGCCAGGCCCGGATGATATCGCTGATCGGGGAGACCCAGTACTTC. It yields the protein CASSQARMISLIGETQYF.

The V gene is TRBV7-8, the J gene TRBJ2-1, with D tentatively TRBD2 (6 bases). Trimming took off 5 bases at V and 0 bases at J, with 14 bases between the two ends. The germline V gene encodes CDR1 SGHVS and CDR2 FQNEAQ. CDR3 length: 16 amino acids. DNA of the CDR3: TGTGCCAGCAGCCCATCTATCGGGGGCTCCTACAATGAGCAGTTCTTC. Translation gives CASSPSIGGSYNEQFF.

The V gene is TRBV3-1 (or the pseudogene TRBV3-2), the J gene TRBJ2-2; 8 nucleotides match TRBD1. CDR3 length: 16 amino acids. Germline lookup yields CDR1 LGHDT and CDR2 YNNKEL (reference sequence). Trimming cost V 3 bases and J 1 base; bases outside gene matches: 4. This chain's CDR3 is CASSHPGQGNTGELFF. The DNA for the CDR3 is TGTGCCAGCAGCCATCCCGGACAGGGGAACACCGGGGAGCTGTTTTTT.

On this clone: Mismatch with germline at one junction end may stem from a read error. Other nucleotide sequences in the sample specify the same CDR3. The rearrangement uses TRBV7-7 and TRBJ2-1; no clear D. Germline V gene data show CDR1 as SSHAT and CDR2 as FNYEAQ (reference sequence). The CDR3 has 15 amino acids. The CDR3 is CASSPDSSSYNEQFF. The CDR3 DNA is TGTGCTAGCAGTCCAGATTCCAGCTCCTACAATGAGCAGTTCTTC.

The V and J genes are TRBV2 and TRBJ2-3; 11 nucleotides agree with TRBD2. Per the germline V gene, CDR1 is SNHLY and CDR2 is FYNNEI. V lost 4 bases, J lost 0 bases, and 3 bases stayed unmatched. This CDR3 is built from 16 residues. The CDR3 spells CASSVAGGLSTDTQYF. CDR3 sequence (DNA): TGTGCCAGCAGTGTAGCGGGGGGGTTGAGCACAGATACGCAGTATTTT. The full variable domain, rest sourced from reference TRBV2 and TRBJ2-3, is EPEVTQTPSHQVTQMGQEVILRCVPISNHLYFYWYRQILGQKVEFLVSFYNNEISEKSEIFDDQFSVERPDGSNFTLKIRSTKLEDSAMYFCASSVAGGLSTDTQYFGPGTRLTVL.

In this sample, this clone turned up a few times. The chain links TRBV2 to TRBJ1-2; 8 bases are a match to TRBD1. The CDR3 is 14 residues long. V shed 4 bases and J 2 bases; nucleotides not matched to a gene: 3. Germline CDR1 is SNHLY and CDR2 is FYNNEI. CDR3 protein: CASSVGDRNYGYTF. CDR3 DNA: TGTGCCAGCAGTGTGGGGGACAGGAACTATGGCTACACCTTC. Drawing the rest from reference TRBV2 and TRBJ1-2, the complete variable domain is EPEVTQTPSHQVTQMGQEVILRCVPISNHLYFYWYRQILGQKVEFLVSFYNNEISEKSEIFDDQFSVERPDGSNFTLKIRSTKLEDSAMYFCASSVGDRNYGYTFGSGTRLTVV.

This clone is a singleton in its sample. This chain links TRBV7-9 with TRBJ1-5; 9 nucleotides match TRBD1. The J segment lost 1 base and the V segment lost 3 bases, leaving 10 bases of the junction unmatched. In germline, CDR1 is SEHNR, CDR2 FQNEAQ (reference sequence). CDR3 length: 18 residues. In DNA form, the CDR3 reads TGTGCCAGCAGCTTGCACCGGGGACAGGGAACGAGCAATCAGCCCCAGCATTTT. It yields the protein CASSLHRGQGTSNQPQHF.

V is TRBV19 and J is TRBJ2-7; a weak D match, TRBD1 (6 bases). Germline lookup yields CDR1 LNHDA and CDR2 SQIVND (reference sequence). The CDR3 loop spans 16 amino acids. V lost 5 bases, J lost 0 bases, and 17 bases lay in between. In nucleotides, the CDR3 is TGTGCCAGTAGTCCCACCGGACAGATTGCCTCCTACGAGCAGTACTTC. This translates into CASSPTGQIASYEQYF.

The V gene is TRBV4-1, the J gene TRBJ1-2; D is perhaps TRBD1 (5 bases). The CDR3 sequence is 15 residues long. Trimming took 3 bases from V and 7 from J, leaving 18 bases between them. Germline loops: CDR1 MGHRA, CDR2 YSYEKL. CDR3 protein: CASSHPTGPRSGYTF. The CDR3 bases are TGCGCCAGCAGCCATCCTACAGGCCCCCGTAGTGGCTACACCTTC.

The chain carries TRBV25-1 and TRBJ1-1; TRBD1 might be the D (5 bases). This CDR3 has 15 amino acids. V gave up 3 bases and J gave up 0 bases, with 11 bases separating them. Germline CDR1 and CDR2: MGHDK and SYGVNS. The CDR3 sequence is CASSDDSSMNTEAFF. In nucleotides, the CDR3 is TGTGCCAGCAGTGACGACAGCAGTATGAACACTGAAGCTTTCTTT.

The rearrangement uses TRBV5-1 and TRBJ1-1, with D maybe TRBD1 (5 bases). CDR1 is SGHRS and CDR2 is YFSETQ in the germline V gene. The CDR3 runs to 14 residues. Trimming left V 0 bases short and J 4 bases short, with 10 bases between. The CDR3 sequence: CASSLGGAVTEAFF. CDR3 bases: TGCGCCAGCAGCTTGGGCGGGGCCGTCACTGAAGCTTTCTTT. The whole variable domain, remainder taken from reference TRBV5-1 and TRBJ1-1, is KAGVTQTPRYLIKTRGQQVTLSCSPISGHRSVSWYQQTPGQGLQFLFEYFSETQRNKGNFPGRFSGRQFSNSRSEMNVSTLELGDSALYLCASSLGGAVTEAFFGQGTRLTVV.

J is TRBJ2-3 and V is TRBV11-3; possible D gene TRBD1, 6 bases. The CDR3 is 16 residues long. In germline, CDR1 is SGHNT, CDR2 YENEEA. Deletions cut 5 bases from V and 6 bases from J, with 21 bases between. The chain's CDR3 is CASSTTGTAAEDTQYF. The CDR3 DNA sequence: TGTGCCAGCAGCACTACAGGGACGGCGGCGGAGGATACGCAGTATTTT.

The J gene is TRBJ2-3, the V gene TRBV5-1, with 8 bases that match TRBD2. Germline V lookup: CDR1 SGHRS, CDR2 YFSETQ. This CDR3 is built from 15 residues. J lost 2 bases, V lost 6 bases, and 8 bases had no gene match. The CDR3 DNA reads TGCGCCAGCATCCTTAGCGGGGAGATCACAGATACGCAGTATTTT. Translated, it gives CASILSGEITDTQYF.

The V call is TRBV19, the J call TRBJ2-4; 10 bases are a match to TRBD2. CDR3 length: 18 residues. CDR1 and CDR2 from the germline V gene are LNHDA and SQIVND (reference sequence). The ends lost 4 bases at V and 3 bases at J; junction bases unmatched: 12. The CDR3: CASSSVSGGAISKNIQYF. The CDR3 region has the DNA TGTGCCAGTAGTAGTGTGAGCGGGGGGGCAATTAGCAAAAACATTCAGTACTTC. The whole variable domain, remainder taken from reference TRBV19 and TRBJ2-4, is DGGITQSPKYLFRKEGQNVTLSCEQNLNHDAMYWYRQDPGQGLRLIYYSQIVNDFQKGDIAEGYSVSREKKESFPLTVTSAQKNPTAFYLCASSSVSGGAISKNIQYFGAGTRLSVL.

This clone was counted only a few times. The rearrangement joins TRBV4-3 to TRBJ2-2; TRBD1 matches 7 bases. The germline V gene has CDR1 LGHNA and CDR2 YSLEER. V shed 1 base, J shed 2 bases, and the junction held 10 bases outside the gene matches. There are 18 residues in the CDR3. In nucleotides, the CDR3 is TGCGCCAGCAGCCAAGCGGAAGGGACAGTCGGAAACACCGGGGAGCTGTTTTTT. This sequence encodes CASSQAEGTVGNTGELFF.

This CDR3 reads CASSARQGDETQYF. DNA of the CDR3: TGTGCCAGCTCAGCCCGACAGGGGGACGAGACCCAGTACTTC. The chain carries TRBV18 and TRBJ2-5, with 9 bases that match TRBD1. Trimming removed 5 bases from V and 5 bases from J; junction bases left unmatched: 6. The CDR3 runs to 14 residues. Germline V gives CDR1 KGHSH, CDR2 LQKENI.

The V call is TRBV18, the J call TRBJ2-4; 9 nucleotides line up with TRBD1. The CDR3 sequence is 16 residues long. Germline V gene lookup returns CDR1 KGHSH and CDR2 LQKENI. Trimming took 4 bases from V and 8 from J; bases not matched to a gene: 12. The CDR3 DNA sequence: TGTGCCAGCTCACAATATTCTACAGGGGGCCAGGACATTCAGTACTTC. The encoded protein is CASSQYSTGGQDIQYF. Full variable domain (remainder filled in from reference TRBV18 and TRBJ2-4): NAGVMQNPRHLVRRRGQEARLRCSPMKGHSHVYWYRQLPEEGLKFMVYLQKENIIDESGMPKERFSAEFPKEGPSILRIQQVVRGDSAAYFCASSQYSTGGQDIQYFGAGTRLSVL.

This chain joins TRBV5-1 and TRBJ2-7; the match to TRBD1 covers 9 bases. The CDR3 totals 16 residues. Germline CDR1 SGHRS, CDR2 YFSETQ. After removal of 0 bases from V and 4 bases from J, the junction contained 8 bases not matched to a gene. Written as DNA, the CDR3 is TGCGCCAGCAGCTTGGTCAGACAGGGGGGCCTTTACGAGCAGTACTTC. It encodes CASSLVRQGGLYEQYF.

The chain couples TRBV9 to TRBJ1-1; D unclear. In germline, CDR1 is SGDLS, CDR2 YYNGEE. The CDR3 length is 17 residues. With 0 bases removed from V and 0 bases from J, the gap between germline ends came to 15 bases. The chain's CDR3 is CASSVENVGGMNTEAFF. CDR3 in DNA: TGTGCCAGCAGCGTAGAGAATGTCGGAGGAATGAACACTGAAGCTTTCTTT.